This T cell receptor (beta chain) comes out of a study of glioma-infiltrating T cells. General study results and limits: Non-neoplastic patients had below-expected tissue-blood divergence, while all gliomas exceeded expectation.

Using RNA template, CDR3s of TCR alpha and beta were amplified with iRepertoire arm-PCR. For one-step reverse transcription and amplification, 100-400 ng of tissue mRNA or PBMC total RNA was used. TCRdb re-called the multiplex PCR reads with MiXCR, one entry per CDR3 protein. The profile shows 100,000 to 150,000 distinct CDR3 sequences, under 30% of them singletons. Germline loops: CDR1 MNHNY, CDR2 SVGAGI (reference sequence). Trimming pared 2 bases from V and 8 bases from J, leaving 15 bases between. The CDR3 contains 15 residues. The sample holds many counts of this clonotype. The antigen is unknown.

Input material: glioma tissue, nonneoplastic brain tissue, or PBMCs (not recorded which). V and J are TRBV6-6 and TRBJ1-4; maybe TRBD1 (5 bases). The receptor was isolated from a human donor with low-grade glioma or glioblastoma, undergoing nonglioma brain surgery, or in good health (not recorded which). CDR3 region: CASSYLGTKDEKLFF. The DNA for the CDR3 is TGTGCCAGCAGTTACCTAGGGACCAAAGACGAAAAACTGTTTTTT.